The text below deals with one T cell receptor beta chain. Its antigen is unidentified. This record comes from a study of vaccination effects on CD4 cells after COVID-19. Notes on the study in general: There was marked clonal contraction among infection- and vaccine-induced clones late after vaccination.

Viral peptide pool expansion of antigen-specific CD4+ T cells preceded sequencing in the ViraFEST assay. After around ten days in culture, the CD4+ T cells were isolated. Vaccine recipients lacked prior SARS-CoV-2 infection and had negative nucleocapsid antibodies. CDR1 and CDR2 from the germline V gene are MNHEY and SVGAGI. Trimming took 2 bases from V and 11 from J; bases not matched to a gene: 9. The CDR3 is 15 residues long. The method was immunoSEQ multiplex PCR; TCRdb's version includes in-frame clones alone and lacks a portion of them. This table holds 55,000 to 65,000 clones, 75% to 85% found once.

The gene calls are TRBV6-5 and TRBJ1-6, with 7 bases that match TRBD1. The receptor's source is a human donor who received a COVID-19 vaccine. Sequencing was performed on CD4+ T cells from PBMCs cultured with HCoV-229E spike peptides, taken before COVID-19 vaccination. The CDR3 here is CASSYKSGGDTPLHF. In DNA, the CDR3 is TGTGCCAGCAGTTACAAGTCAGGGGGTGATACACCCCTCCACTTT.